These 23 T cell receptor beta chains came from one sample sequenced in a study of T cell responses to AZD1222 COVID-19 vaccine. TCRdb's table, derived via immunoSEQ multiplex PCR, lists solely in-frame clones and lacks some. The table has around 140,000 clones, 70% to 90% seen once; the top ten hold 5.1%. The source was peripheral blood, collected 28 days after the second AZD1222 dose. These TCRs come from an adult who received the AZD1222 COVID-19 vaccine.

The chain employs TRBV2 and TRBJ2-3; 11 nucleotides align to TRBD2. Germline V gives CDR1 SNHLY, CDR2 FYNNEI. Unmatched junction bases numbered 6, after V lost 8 bases and J lost 5 bases. The CDR3 extends over 14 amino acids. CDR3 sequence (DNA): TGTGCCAGCGGCCGCACTAGCGGGAGAGATACGCAGTATTTT. Translation gives CASGRTSGRDTQYF.

The V and J genes are TRBV2 and TRBJ2-6; D remains ambiguous. The V gene lost 11 bases and the J gene lost 2 bases, with 10 bases spanning the gap. Per germline, CDR1 SNHLY and CDR2 FYNNEI. The CDR3 totals 13 residues. DNA for the CDR3: TGTGCCCACAGCCCCACTGGGGCCAACGTCCTGACTTTC. It codes for CAHSPTGANVLTF.

The rearrangement links TRBV27 to TRBJ2-1, with 10 positions matching TRBD2. Trimming cost V 6 bases and J 5 bases; bases outside gene matches: 10. From germline, CDR1 is MNHEY and CDR2 SMNVEV (reference sequence). The CDR3 contains 16 residues. The CDR3 region is CASSPWGTSADNEQFF. The CDR3 coding sequence is TGTGCCAGCAGCCCCTGGGGGACTAGCGCCGACAATGAGCAGTTCTTC.

The V gene is TRBV3-1 (or the pseudogene TRBV3-2), the J gene TRBJ1-3; 7 positions match TRBD1. The germline V gene encodes CDR1 LGHDT and CDR2 YNNKEL (reference sequence). This CDR3 is built from 15 residues. V lost 1 base, J lost 3 bases, and 3 bases stayed unmatched. The CDR3 DNA is TGTGCCAGCAGCCAAGTAACAGGGGATGGAAACACCATATATTTT. Its translation: CASSQVTGDGNTIYF.

V is TRBV5-1 and J is TRBJ2-7, with D perhaps being TRBD1 or TRBD2 (5 bases each). Trimming left V 3 bases short and J 2 bases short, with 12 bases between. The V gene's germline CDR1 is SGHRS and CDR2 YFSETQ. The CDR3 loop spans 14 amino acids. CDR3 DNA sequence: TGCGCCAGCAGCTCCGGGACGGTGACCTACGAGCAGTACTTC. Encoded protein: CASSSGTVTYEQYF.

The chain has TRBV2 and TRBJ2-7; 7 bases are a match to TRBD2. Germline V gene sequence: CDR1 SNHLY, CDR2 FYNNEI. This CDR3 is 16 amino acids long. After removal of 3 bases from V and 2 bases from J, the junction contained 10 bases not matched to a gene. CDR3 residues: CASSESASGRTYEQYF. The CDR3 DNA follows: TGTGCCAGCAGTGAGTCTGCTAGCGGAAGAACCTACGAGCAGTACTTC. Using reference TRBV2 and TRBJ2-7 for the parts outside the CDR3, the full variable domain is EPEVTQTPSHQVTQMGQEVILRCVPISNHLYFYWYRQILGQKVEFLVSFYNNEISEKSEIFDDQFSVERPDGSNFTLKIRSTKLEDSAMYFCASSESASGRTYEQYFGPGTRLTVT.

For the CDR3, the DNA is TGTGCCAGCAGCCGCCGGGCCCATTACTCCTACAATGAGCAGTTCTTC. The encoded protein is CASSRRAHYSYNEQFF. This chain connects TRBV5-6 to TRBJ2-1; D unresolved. The CDR3 is 16 amino acids. In germline, CDR1 is SGHDT, CDR2 YYEEEE. V was shortened by 4 bases and J by 0 bases, with 14 bases between the two germline ends.

V gene TRBV29-1 combines with J gene TRBJ2-7; D possibly corresponds to TRBD2 (6 bases). This CDR3 spans 13 amino acids. V lost 7 bases and J lost 0, with 13 bases in between. Germline V gene lookup returns CDR1 SQVTM and CDR2 ANQGSEA. CDR3 DNA: TGCAGCGCCTTGGGGGGAAACTCCTACGAGCAGTACTTC. Its translation: CSALGGNSYEQYF.

This clone was counted between two and nine times. The chain uses TRBV5-6 and TRBJ1-5; D may be TRBD1 (5 bases). Trimming cost V 5 bases and J 0 bases, with 15 bases left between them. Germline V gene data show CDR1 as SGHDT and CDR2 as YYEEEE. This CDR3 region has 16 residues. The CDR3 sequence is CASSLRGFYSNQPQHF. CDR3 coding DNA: TGTGCCAGCAGTCTTAGGGGCTTTTATAGCAATCAGCCCCAGCATTTT.

The rearrangement joins TRBV7-2 to TRBJ2-7; 7 positions agree with TRBD1. Germline assignment: CDR1 SGHTA and CDR2 FQGNSA. The CDR3 is 13 amino acids. After removal of 5 bases from V and 7 bases from J, the junction contained 8 bases not matched to a gene. CDR3 DNA: TGTGCCAGCAGCGCCGGGACAGCGAGGGAGCAGTACTTC. This encodes CASSAGTAREQYF.

Note on this clone: This specimen includes other DNA sequences encoding the same CDR3. The rearrangement links TRBV9 to TRBJ2-7, with D unresolved. The CDR3 loop spans 14 amino acids. Deletions cut 0 bases from V and 0 bases from J, with 7 bases between. Germline V CDR1 and CDR2: SGDLS, YYNGEE. The CDR3 region is CASSVGGISYEQYF. CDR3 nucleotides: TGTGCCAGCAGCGTAGGTGGGATCTCCTACGAGCAGTACTTC.

This clone was detected a few times. The V and J genes are TRBV30 and TRBJ1-1; D uncertain. In germline, CDR1 is GTSNPN, CDR2 SVGIG (reference sequence). Between the trimmed V and J ends, which lost 1 base and 6 bases, there was a span of 18 bases. The CDR3 contains 15 residues. The CDR3 DNA is TGTGCCTGGAGTGGTCCTCGTCTCCGGGTGGCTGAAGCTTTCTTT. It yields the protein CAWSGPRLRVAEAFF.

V is TRBV7-2 and J is TRBJ2-1; the match to TRBD2 covers 11 bases. V trimming: 5 bases; J trimming: 3 bases; junction bases outside the gene matches: 6. The length of the CDR3 is 16 residues. Germline assignment: CDR1 SGHTA and CDR2 FQGNSA. This CDR3 is CASSPQTSGIYNEQFF. In DNA, the CDR3 is TGTGCCAGCAGCCCCCAGACTAGCGGGATCTACAATGAGCAGTTCTTC.

This chain uses TRBV27 with TRBJ2-7; the match to TRBD2 covers 9 bases. Looked up from germline, CDR1 is MNHEY and CDR2 is SMNVEV (reference sequence). The trim removed 3 bases at V and 0 bases at J, leaving 3 bases unmatched. The CDR3 consists of 15 residues. The chain's CDR3 is CASSLGAGGSYEQYF. The DNA for the CDR3 is TGTGCCAGCAGTTTGGGAGCGGGGGGCTCCTACGAGCAGTACTTC.

This clone was counted a few times. Other DNA sequences in the sample encode the same CDR3. J is TRBJ2-1 and V is TRBV6-5; possibly TRBD2 for D (5 bases). The CDR3 sequence is 15 residues long. The V end lost 3 bases, the J end lost 0 bases, and 9 bases lay between the germline ends. Per germline, CDR1 MNHEY and CDR2 SVGAGI. The CDR3, as DNA: TGTGCCAGCAGTTATTCGGCGGGCTCCTACAATGAGCAGTTCTTC. Its translation: CASSYSAGSYNEQFF.

This chain joins TRBV20-1 and TRBJ1-5, with a weak D call TRBD1 (5 bases). Germline V gene data show CDR1 as DFQATT and CDR2 as SNEGSKA (reference sequence). This CDR3 is 13 amino acids long. The V gene lost 3 bases and the J gene lost 7 bases, with 13 bases spanning the gap. The CDR3 region has the DNA TGCAGTGCTAGTGCTGGGGGAGGACAGCCCCAGCATTTT. Amino acid sequence: CSASAGGGQPQHF.

The genes are TRBV19 and TRBJ1-6; the D is unclear. V was shortened by 6 bases and J by 7 bases, with 4 bases between the two germline ends. CDR1 and CDR2 (germline): LNHDA, SQIVND (reference sequence). The CDR3 sequence is 11 residues long. The CDR3 region has the DNA TGTGCCAGTAGCAAAAATTCACCCCTCCACTTT. Translating it yields CASSKNSPLHF.

The chain joins TRBV5-1 to TRBJ2-7, with D unclear. The germline gives CDR1 SGHRS, CDR2 YFSETQ. The CDR3 has 16 amino acids. Trimming left V 0 bases short and J 3 bases short, with 16 bases between. The CDR3: CASSLASRHSNYEQYF. Written as DNA, the CDR3 is TGCGCCAGCAGCTTGGCCTCTCGGCACAGCAACTACGAGCAGTACTTC.

Written as DNA, the CDR3 is TGCAGCGTTGTTAGGACAGCCAACTCCTACAATGAGCAGTTCTTC. Translation: CSVVRTANSYNEQFF. V gene TRBV29-1 combines with J gene TRBJ2-1; a possible D gene is TRBD1 (6 bases). The V end was cut by 4 bases, the J end by 0 bases, with 13 bases between. CDR1 and CDR2 from the germline V gene are SQVTM and ANQGSEA. This CDR3 spans 15 amino acids.

The chain has TRBV27 and TRBJ1-3, with D hard to call. Germline CDR1 reads MNHEY; CDR2 reads SMNVEV (reference sequence). CDR3 length equals 13 residues. Trimming cost V 5 bases and J 3 bases, with 8 bases left between them. CDR3 sequence (DNA): TGTGCCAGCAGTCCCTTAGGTGGAAACACCATATATTTT. It is translated as CASSPLGGNTIYF.

The chain employs TRBV11-2 and TRBJ1-1; unclear D gene. V was shortened by 5 bases and J by 6 bases, with 10 bases between the two germline ends. The CDR3 loop spans 12 amino acids. CDR1 is SGHAT, CDR2 FQNNGV, per germline. The CDR3 protein is CASSGSGPEAFF. DNA of the CDR3: TGTGCCAGCAGCGGATCGGGTCCTGAAGCTTTCTTT.

The rearrangement links TRBV7-9 to TRBJ2-7; tentatively, D is TRBD1 or TRBD2 (5 bases each). The CDR3 consists of 16 residues. Germline loops: CDR1 SEHNR, CDR2 FQNEAQ (reference sequence). Between the trimmed V and J ends, which lost 8 bases and 0 bases, there was a span of 20 bases. The CDR3 region has the DNA TGTGCCAGCTCCCCCGCCGGGGCGGCTAGCTCCTACGAGCAGTACTTC. The encoded protein is CASSPAGAASSYEQYF. Variable domain in full (rest from reference TRBV7-9 and TRBJ2-7): DTGVSQNPRHKITKRGQNVTFRCDPISEHNRLYWYRQTLGQGPEFLTYFQNEAQLEKSRLLSDRFSAERPKGSFSTLEIQRTEQGDSAMYLCASSPAGAASSYEQYFGPGTRLTVT.

The gene calls are TRBV5-1 and TRBJ1-2, with D possibly matching TRBD1 (5 bases). The ends were cut back, 1 base at V and 6 bases at J, with 22 bases in the middle. The CDR3 consists of 17 residues. Germline assignment: CDR1 SGHRS and CDR2 YFSETQ. Here the CDR3 DNA reads TGCGCCAGCAGCTTGCGAGGGAGTATCGGGGCCTTCGATGGCTACACCTTC. Protein sequence: CASSLRGSIGAFDGYTF.